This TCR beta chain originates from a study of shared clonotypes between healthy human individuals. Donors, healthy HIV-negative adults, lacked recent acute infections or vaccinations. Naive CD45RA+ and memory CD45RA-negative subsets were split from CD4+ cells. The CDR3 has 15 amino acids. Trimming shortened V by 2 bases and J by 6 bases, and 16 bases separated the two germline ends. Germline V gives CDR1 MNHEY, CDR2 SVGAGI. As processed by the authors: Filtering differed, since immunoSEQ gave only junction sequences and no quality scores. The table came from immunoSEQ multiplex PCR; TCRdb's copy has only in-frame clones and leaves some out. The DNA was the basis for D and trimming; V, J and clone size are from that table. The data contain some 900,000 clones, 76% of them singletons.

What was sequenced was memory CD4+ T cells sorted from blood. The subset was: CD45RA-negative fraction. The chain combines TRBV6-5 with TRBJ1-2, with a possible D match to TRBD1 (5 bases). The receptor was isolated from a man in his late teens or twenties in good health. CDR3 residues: CASSYRAGRVNGYTF. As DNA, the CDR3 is TGTGCCAGCAGTTACAGGGCAGGGAGGGTGAATGGCTACACCTTC.